A single sample gave rise to the 23 T cell receptor beta chains below, sequenced in a study of blood T cell repertoires in COVID-19. Method: immunoSEQ multiplex PCR; TCRdb's copy keeps in-frame clones and lacks some. The table includes approximately 140,000 clones, around 87% detected once. Sequenced input: PBMCs or T cells enriched from blood (not recorded which). Source of these receptors: a woman aged 40 to 55 who had been exposed to COVID-19.

The rearrangement links TRBV13 to TRBJ2-2, with D possibly TRBD2 on 6 matching bases. Looked up from germline, CDR1 is PRHDT and CDR2 is FYEKMQ (reference sequence). The CDR3 covers 16 residues. Trimming took off 1 base at V and 2 bases at J, with 11 bases between the two ends. The CDR3 sequence is CASSLVVSGNTGELFF. CDR3 nucleotides: TGTGCCAGCAGCTTAGTCGTTAGCGGCAACACCGGGGAGCTGTTTTTT.

The V call is TRBV28, the J call TRBJ1-2; D uncertain. The CDR3 sequence is 13 residues long. Trimming removed 2 bases from V and 3 bases from J, with 7 bases in between. The germline V gene encodes CDR1 MDHEN and CDR2 SYDVKM. Written as DNA, the CDR3 is TGTGCCAGCAGTTTAGGAGGTCACTATGGCTACACCTTC. It translates to CASSLGGHYGYTF.

The table lists this clone with a few counts. The chain recombines TRBV7-9 with TRBJ1-2, with a weak D call TRBD1 (6 bases). Deletions cut 10 bases from V and 2 bases from J, with 11 bases between. Germline CDR1 SEHNR, CDR2 FQNEAQ (reference sequence). CDR3 length equals 12 residues. This chain's CDR3 is CAKWTENYGYTF. CDR3 sequence (DNA): TGTGCCAAGTGGACAGAAAACTATGGCTACACCTTC.

This sequence joins TRBV2 and TRBJ2-5, with no clear D. The CDR3 runs to 14 residues. Trimming stripped 3 bases from V and 5 bases from J, with 13 bases between. Germline lookup yields CDR1 SNHLY and CDR2 FYNNEI. The CDR3 DNA is TGTGCCAGCAGTGAGTCCGTCGTGGGCGAGACCCAGTACTTC. Its translation: CASSESVVGETQYF.

The genes are TRBV9 and TRBJ2-1, with TRBD1 identical over 9 bases. V shed 3 bases and J 5 bases; nucleotides not matched to a gene: 3. The CDR3 runs to 14 residues. In germline, CDR1 is SGDLS, CDR2 YYNGEE. CDR3 amino acids: CASSAGQGNNEQFF. For the CDR3, the DNA is TGTGCCAGCAGCGCCGGACAGGGGAACAATGAGCAGTTCTTC.

This clone came up many times. This chain links TRBV4-1 with TRBJ2-7; 7 nucleotides agree with TRBD1. Germline lookup yields CDR1 MGHRA and CDR2 YSYEKL. V gave up 1 base and J gave up 5 bases; unmatched junction bases: 5. This CDR3 region has 14 residues. In DNA form, the CDR3 reads TGCGCCAGCAGCCAAGGACAGGGTACCCACGAGCAGTACTTC. It is translated as CASSQGQGTHEQYF.

The gene calls are TRBV5-4 and TRBJ1-4, with D tentatively TRBD1 (5 bases). The V gene lost 0 bases and the J gene lost 7 bases, with 10 bases spanning the gap. There are 14 residues in the CDR3. The V gene's germline CDR1 is SGHNT and CDR2 YYREEE (reference sequence). CDR3 amino acids: CASSLGDSREKLFF. CDR3 bases: TGTGCCAGCAGCTTGGGAGACAGTCGTGAAAAACTGTTTTTT.

The chain combines TRBV9 with TRBJ1-3, with TRBD1 identical over 7 bases. Germline lookup yields CDR1 SGDLS and CDR2 YYNGEE. V shed 5 bases and J 0 bases; nucleotides not matched to a gene: 8. The CDR3 is made up of 16 amino acids. The CDR3 sequence: CASRGDSTSSGNTIYF. As DNA, the CDR3 is TGTGCCAGCAGGGGGGACAGTACGAGCTCTGGAAACACCATATATTTT.

V is TRBV29-1 and J is TRBJ1-1, with 7 bases aligning to TRBD1. The CDR3 sequence is 14 residues long. CDR1 and CDR2 (germline): SQVTM, ANQGSEA. V lost 6 bases, J lost 3 bases, and 10 bases stayed unmatched. The DNA of the CDR3 is TGCAGCGTCCGAGACAGGGACATTTACACTGAAGCTTTCTTT. Translated, it gives CSVRDRDIYTEAFF.

V usage is TRBV19 and J usage is TRBJ1-2; 12 bases map to TRBD1. The CDR3 consists of 14 residues. V gave up 3 bases and J gave up 7 bases; unmatched junction bases: 3. CDR1 is LNHDA and CDR2 is SQIVND in the germline V gene (reference sequence). CDR3 DNA: TGTGCCAGTAGTATGGGGACAGGGGGCTTTGGCTACACCTTC. Translated, it gives CASSMGTGGFGYTF.

This chain joins TRBV4-2 and TRBJ1-2; D unclear. CDR1 and CDR2 from the germline V gene are LGHNA and YNFKEQ. Between the trimmed V and J ends, which lost 0 bases and 0 bases, there was a span of 8 bases. The CDR3 contains 15 residues. The CDR3 reads CASSQEGGANYGYTF. The CDR3 bases are TGTGCCAGCAGCCAAGAGGGAGGTGCTAACTATGGCTACACCTTC.

This chain uses TRBV25-1 with TRBJ1-2, with D perhaps matching TRBD1 (6 bases). This CDR3 has 13 residues. Trimming stripped 7 bases from V and 7 bases from J, with 16 bases between. Germline CDR1 and CDR2: MGHDK and SYGVNS. CDR3 protein: CASMGEYRAGYTF. The CDR3 bases are TGTGCCAGCATGGGGGAATACAGGGCTGGCTACACCTTC.

The V call is TRBV12-3 or TRBV12-4, the J call TRBJ1-6; D gene ambiguous. The ends were cut back, 8 bases at V and 6 bases at J, with 8 bases in the middle. The CDR3 loop spans 12 amino acids. The CDR3 sequence is CASFSFNSPLHF. Written as DNA, the CDR3 is TGTGCCAGCTTCAGTTTTAATTCACCCCTCCACTTT.

V usage is TRBV28 and J usage is TRBJ1-2, with TRBD1 as a possible D gene (6 bases). V lost 3 bases and J 4 bases, leaving 12 bases between the germline ends. Germline V gives CDR1 MDHEN, CDR2 SYDVKM. The CDR3 spans 14 residues. CDR3 DNA: TGTGCCAGCAGTTTGGGGGGGGCCCTCTATGGCTACACCTTC. Translating gives CASSLGGALYGYTF.

This clone was counted a single time. The chain links TRBV24-1 to TRBJ2-3; 8 nucleotides agree with TRBD2. The CDR3 is made up of 13 amino acids. J lost 1 base, V lost 9 bases, and 2 bases had no gene match. Germline CDR1 and CDR2: KGHDR and SFDVKD. CDR3 DNA: TGTGCCACCTCGACTAGCGGCACAGATACGCAGTATTTT. Its translation: CATSTSGTDTQYF.

The rearrangement links TRBV28 to TRBJ2-7; 8 nucleotides line up with TRBD1. CDR1 and CDR2 (germline): MDHEN, SYDVKM. The CDR3 runs 17 residues. V lost 6 bases to trimming and J lost 6 bases; unmatched junction nucleotides: 19. CDR3 sequence: CASSYFHGDRGRREQYF. The CDR3 DNA reads as TGTGCCAGCAGCTACTTCCATGGTGACAGGGGTCGTCGCGAGCAGTACTTC.

The sample holds one count of this clone. The rearrangement links TRBV19 to TRBJ1-5; TRBD1 agrees at 9 bases. The germline gives CDR1 LNHDA, CDR2 SQIVND (reference sequence). The ends lost 10 bases at V and 4 bases at J; junction bases unmatched: 5. CDR3 length: 13 amino acids. The CDR3 sequence is CAIGQGRNQPQHF. The DNA for the CDR3 is TGTGCCATCGGACAGGGGAGAAATCAGCCCCAGCATTTT.

The chain recombines TRBV7-2 with TRBJ1-4, with D possibly TRBD1 on 6 matching bases. Germline CDR1 reads SGHTA; CDR2 reads FQGNSA. The CDR3 length is 14 residues. V lost 1 base and J 8 bases, leaving 11 bases between the germline ends. The CDR3 loop reads CASSLEGGREKLFF. CDR3 in DNA: TGTGCCAGCAGCTTAGAAGGGGGACGGGAAAAACTGTTTTTT.

This chain links TRBV4-1 with TRBJ2-7; a weak D match, TRBD1 (5 bases). Germline V gene data show CDR1 as MGHRA and CDR2 as YSYEKL. Trimming removed 4 bases from V and 4 bases from J, with 14 bases in between. The CDR3 is 14 amino acids. The CDR3 DNA reads TGCGCCAGCAGCCCCATAGTGGGGCAATACGAGCAGTACTTC. Residues: CASSPIVGQYEQYF.

The chain recombines TRBV10-3 with TRBJ2-7; D possibly corresponds to TRBD1 (5 bases). Germline CDR1 reads ENHRY; CDR2 reads SYGVKD. This CDR3 contains 14 residues. V was clipped by 0 bases and J by 3 bases, with 9 bases between them. Here the CDR3 DNA reads TGTGCCATCAGTGAGTCGTGGGGCGGCTACGAGCAGTACTTC. Amino acid sequence: CAISESWGGYEQYF.

The chain recombines TRBV15 with TRBJ1-2; possible D gene TRBD1, 5 bases. CDR3 size: 15 residues. V was pared by 0 bases and J by 5 bases, with 13 bases between. The germline CDR1 and CDR2 sequences are LNHNV and YYDKDF (reference sequence). CDR3 DNA: TGTGCCACCAGCAGAGATCGGGGGATCGGGTATGGCTACACCTTC. Residues: CATSRDRGIGYGYTF.

This sequence joins TRBV9 and TRBJ2-2; D is undetermined. Between the trimmed V and J ends, which lost 3 bases and 4 bases, there was a span of 4 bases. In germline, CDR1 is SGDLS, CDR2 YYNGEE. This CDR3 region has 12 residues. CDR3 sequence reads: CASSASTGELFF. The CDR3 DNA reads TGTGCCAGCAGCGCTAGCACCGGGGAGCTGTTTTTT.

The chain employs TRBV21-1 and TRBJ2-3; the table names TRBD2, a call not compared with the DNA. TRBV21-1 is marked as a pseudogene. This CDR3 region has 11 residues. CDR3 protein: CASRLLDTQYF. The CDR3, as DNA: TGTGCCAGCAGGCTACTGGATACGCAGTATTTT.